One sample yielded the 18 T cell receptor beta chains listed below, sequenced in a study of prognosis after radiotherapy for stage I lung cancer. Multiplex PCR in two rounds served to amplify TCR beta CDR3 from genomic DNA. Used in first-round PCR were primers specific to each TRBV and TRBJ gene. TCRdb reprocessed the multiplex PCR reads via MiXCR and lists one record per CDR3 protein. The table includes approximately 25,000 distinct CDR3 sequences, about 41% detected once. Sequenced here: PBMCs, sampled before or after stereotactic body radiation therapy (not recorded which). These receptors were taken from a donor at least 50 years old with non-small cell lung cancer.

The V call is TRBV20-1, the J call TRBJ2-3; 7 bases agree with TRBD2. The ends lost 5 bases at V and 0 bases at J; junction bases unmatched: 8. The CDR3 spans 15 residues. Germline assignment: CDR1 DFQATT and CDR2 SNEGSKA (reference sequence). CDR3 residues: CSAGPRGGSTDTQYF. The DNA for the CDR3 is TGCAGTGCTGGTCCCCGCGGGGGTAGCACAGATACGCAGTATTTT.

The V call is TRBV2, the J call TRBJ1-6; no clear D. V gave up 5 bases and J gave up 7 bases, with 6 bases separating them. Germline CDR1 and CDR2: SNHLY and FYNNEI. The CDR3 length is 12 residues. The CDR3 sequence is CASSIGNSPLHF. CDR3 DNA sequence: TGTGCCAGCAGTATAGGGAATTCACCCCTCCACTTT. Looking up the rest from reference TRBV2 and TRBJ1-6 gives the full variable domain: EPEVTQTPSHQVTQMGQEVILRCVPISNHLYFYWYRQILGQKVEFLVSFYNNEISEKSEIFDDQFSVERPDGSNFTLKIRSTKLEDSAMYFCASSIGNSPLHFGNGTRLTVT.

Remarks on this clonotype: A far larger clone is a single base away, which makes a read error likely. In DNA, the CDR3 is TGTGCCAGCAGTGAAAGCGGGTATAGCACAGATACGCAGTATTTT. Its translation is CASSESGYSTDTQYF. This sequence joins TRBV6-2 or TRBV6-3 and TRBJ2-3; a possible D gene is TRBD2 (6 bases). V was cut by 5 bases and J by 0 bases, with 12 bases left in between. The V gene's germline CDR1 is MNHEY and CDR2 SVGEGT. The CDR3 is made up of 15 amino acids.

This chain uses TRBV6-1 with TRBJ1-2; D is uncertain. The germline V gene has CDR1 MNHNS and CDR2 SASEGT. The CDR3 sequence is 14 residues long. V was trimmed by 7 bases and J by 6 bases, leaving 18 bases between them. The CDR3 spells CASIPDMVRDGYTF. The CDR3 bases are TGTGCCAGCATCCCCGACATGGTTAGGGATGGCTACACCTTC.

This clonotype occurred many times. V usage is TRBV6-2 or TRBV6-3 and J usage is TRBJ2-5; weak D call: TRBD2 (5 bases). V was cut by 7 bases and J by 7 bases, with 13 bases left in between. CDR1 and CDR2 (germline): MNHEY, SVGEGT. The CDR3 is 12 amino acids. CDR3 amino acids: CASKGELSTQYF. CDR3 DNA: TGTGCCAGCAAGGGAGAGTTATCGACCCAGTACTTC.

This clonotype was seen repeatedly, ten times or more. The chain couples TRBV6-1 to TRBJ2-1, with a weak D call TRBD2 (5 bases). V gave up 5 bases and J gave up 7 bases, with 24 bases separating them. From germline, CDR1 is MNHNS and CDR2 SASEGT. The CDR3 contains 17 residues. CDR3 in DNA: TGTGCCAGCAGTCCTAGCCTCTTGGGCCTTACTAGGAATGAGCAGTTCTTC. Its translation is CASSPSLLGLTRNEQFF.

This clonotype was detected many times. The CDR3 nucleotides read TGTGCCAGCAGGAGGGGACAGGGGTACGACGAGCAGTACTTC. Amino acid sequence: CASRRGQGYDEQYF. V usage is TRBV13 and J usage is TRBJ2-7, with 10 bases lining up with TRBD1. Germline V lookup: CDR1 PRHDT, CDR2 FYEKMQ (reference sequence). After removal of 6 bases from V and 5 bases from J, the junction contained 7 bases not matched to a gene. The length of the CDR3 is 14 residues.

Ten or more counts support this clonotype. This chain connects TRBV20-1 to TRBJ2-1; 9 bases map to TRBD2. J was trimmed by 7 bases and V by 5 bases; bases with no gene match: 12. Germline CDR1 and CDR2: DFQATT and SNEGSKA (reference sequence). The CDR3 spans 15 residues. The CDR3 here is CSAPGDAGGLNEQFF. Here the CDR3 DNA reads TGCAGTGCTCCCGGGGATGCGGGGGGGCTTAATGAGCAGTTCTTC.

The V call is TRBV27, the J call TRBJ1-2; 9 nucleotides match TRBD1. Germline loops: CDR1 MNHEY, CDR2 SMNVEV (reference sequence). CDR3 length: 16 residues. V dropped 2 bases and J dropped 8; count of bases not matched to a gene: 12. Written as DNA, the CDR3 is TGTGCCAGCAGTTTAAAATCACAGGGGGCGTTTAACGGCTACACCTTC. It specifies CASSLKSQGAFNGYTF.

J is TRBJ2-3 and V is TRBV19; D gene ambiguous. This CDR3 region has 12 residues. The V end lost 3 bases, the J end lost 4 bases, and 5 bases lay between the germline ends. Germline V gene sequence: CDR1 LNHDA, CDR2 SQIVND (reference sequence). CDR3 region: CASSMYPDTQYF. The CDR3 region has the DNA TGTGCCAGTAGTATGTACCCAGATACGCAGTATTTT.

The chain employs TRBV5-1 and TRBJ2-7; the D gene is possibly TRBD1 (6 bases). The CDR3 runs 15 residues. The germline V and J ends were trimmed by 0 bases and 2 bases, with 12 bases remaining between them. The germline V gene has CDR1 SGHRS and CDR2 YFSETQ. As DNA, the CDR3 is TGCGCCAGCAGCTTGGTGTCAGGGGTGGCCTACGAGCAGTACTTC. Its translation is CASSLVSGVAYEQYF. The full variable domain, its missing parts supplied by reference TRBV5-1 and TRBJ2-7, is KAGVTQTPRYLIKTRGQQVTLSCSPISGHRSVSWYQQTPGQGLQFLFEYFSETQRNKGNFPGRFSGRQFSNSRSEMNVSTLELGDSALYLCASSLVSGVAYEQYFGPGTRLTVT.

On this clonotype: This likely reflects a read error, since a far larger clone is one base away. The chain couples TRBV6-2 or TRBV6-3 to TRBJ1-2; 9 bases map to TRBD1. The CDR3 totals 15 residues. Germline CDR1 MNHEY, CDR2 SVGEGT. CDR3 loop: CASSSQGAAGYVYTF. The CDR3, as DNA: TGTGCCAGCAGTTCACAGGGGGCGGCTGGCTATGTCTACACCTTC.

In the case of this clonotype: This probably arose from a read error, given a far larger clone one base away. The chain combines TRBV7-2 with TRBJ2-5, with D tentatively TRBD2 (6 bases). Germline CDR1 and CDR2: SGHTA and FQGNSA. The V gene lost 7 bases and the J gene lost 2 bases, with 14 bases spanning the gap. The length of the CDR3 is 14 residues. The CDR3 protein is CASIRGTSQETQYF. CDR3 sequence (DNA): TGTGCCAGCATCCGCGGGACGTCTCAAGAGACCCAGTACTTC.

V and J are TRBV18 and TRBJ2-3, with 7 bases identical to TRBD2. V shed 6 bases, J shed 4 bases, and the junction held 10 bases outside the gene matches. The CDR3 totals 15 residues. CDR1 and CDR2 from the germline V gene are KGHSH and LQKENI. The CDR3 protein is CASSQGLDPADTQYF. DNA for the CDR3: TGTGCCAGCTCGCAAGGACTAGATCCCGCAGATACGCAGTATTTT.

There are many counts of this clonotype. The rearrangement joins TRBV6-4 to TRBJ2-1; 8 bases map to TRBD1. Germline V lookup: CDR1 MRHNA, CDR2 SNTAGT. The CDR3 spans 13 residues. The V and J ends lost 3 bases and 7 bases, in that order; junction bases with no gene match: 2. The CDR3 DNA reads as TGTGCCAGCAGTGAACAGGGGGGAAATGAGCAGTTCTTC. This translates into CASSEQGGNEQFF.

This clonotype was detected many times. The chain joins TRBV6-1 to TRBJ1-4; D is perhaps TRBD1 (6 bases). The V end lost 10 bases, the J end lost 8 bases, and 23 bases lay between the germline ends. CDR1 is MNHNS, CDR2 SASEGT, per germline. The CDR3 extends over 15 amino acids. CDR3 residues: CATQQRIGTSEKLFF. CDR3 coding DNA: TGTGCCACCCAGCAGCGGATCGGGACAAGCGAAAAACTGTTTTTT.

Points on this clonotype: This clone may be a read error of a much larger clone one base away. This chain connects TRBV2 to TRBJ2-1; 7 nucleotides line up with TRBD2. The J call may be in error: the DNA end matches TRBJ2-5 better. The CDR3 length is 13 residues. From germline, CDR1 is SNHLY and CDR2 FYNNEI. CDR3 coding DNA: TGTGCCAGCAGTCAAGTGCGGGGGGAGACCCAGTACTTC. Amino acid sequence: CASSQVRGETQYF.

This clonotype was detected many times. This chain connects TRBV20-1 to TRBJ2-7; TRBD1 matches 9 bases. The V gene's germline CDR1 is DFQATT and CDR2 SNEGSKA (reference sequence). Losses at the gene ends were 0 bases for V and 1 base for J; bases not matched to a gene: 4. The CDR3 contains 15 residues. In DNA form, the CDR3 reads TGCAGTGCTAGAGAGCGAGGGACAGGGTCCTACGAGCAGTACTTC. Translated: CSARERGTGSYEQYF.